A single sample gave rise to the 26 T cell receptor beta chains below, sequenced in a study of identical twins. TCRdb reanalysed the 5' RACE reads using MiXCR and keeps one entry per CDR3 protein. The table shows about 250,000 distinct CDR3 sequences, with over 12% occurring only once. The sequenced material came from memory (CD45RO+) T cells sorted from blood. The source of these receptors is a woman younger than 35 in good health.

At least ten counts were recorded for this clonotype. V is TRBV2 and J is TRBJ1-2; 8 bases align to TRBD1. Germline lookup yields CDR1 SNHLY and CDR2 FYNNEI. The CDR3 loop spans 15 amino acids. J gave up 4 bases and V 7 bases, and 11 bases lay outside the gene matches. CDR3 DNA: TGTGCCAGCACTGGGACAGGCGCCGTTCTCTATGGCTACACCTTC. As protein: CASTGTGAVLYGYTF.

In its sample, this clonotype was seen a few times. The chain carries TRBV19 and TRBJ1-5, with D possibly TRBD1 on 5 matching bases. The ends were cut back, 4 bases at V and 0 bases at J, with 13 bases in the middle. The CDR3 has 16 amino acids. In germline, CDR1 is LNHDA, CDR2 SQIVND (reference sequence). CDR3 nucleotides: TGTGCCAGTAGTAGGGGCAATATACGTAGCAATCAGCCCCAGCATTTT. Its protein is CASSRGNIRSNQPQHF.

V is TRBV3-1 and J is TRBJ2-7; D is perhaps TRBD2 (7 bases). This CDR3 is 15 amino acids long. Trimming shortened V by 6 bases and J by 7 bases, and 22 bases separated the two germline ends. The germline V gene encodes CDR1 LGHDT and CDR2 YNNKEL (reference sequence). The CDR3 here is CASRNLGGGGLEQYF. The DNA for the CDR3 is TGTGCCAGCAGGAACCTGGGCGGGGGCGGATTAGAGCAGTACTTC.

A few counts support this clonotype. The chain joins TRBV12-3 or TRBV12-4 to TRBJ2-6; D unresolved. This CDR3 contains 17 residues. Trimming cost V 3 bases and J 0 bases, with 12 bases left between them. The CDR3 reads CASSFRDFSSGANVLTF. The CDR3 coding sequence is TGTGCCAGCAGTTTTCGAGACTTCTCCTCTGGGGCCAACGTCCTGACTTTC.

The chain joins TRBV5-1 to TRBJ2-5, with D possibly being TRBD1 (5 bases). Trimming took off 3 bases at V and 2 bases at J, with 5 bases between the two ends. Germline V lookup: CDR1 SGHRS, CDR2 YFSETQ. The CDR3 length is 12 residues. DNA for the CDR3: TGCGCCAGCAGCTGGACACAAGAGACCCAGTACTTC. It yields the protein CASSWTQETQYF.

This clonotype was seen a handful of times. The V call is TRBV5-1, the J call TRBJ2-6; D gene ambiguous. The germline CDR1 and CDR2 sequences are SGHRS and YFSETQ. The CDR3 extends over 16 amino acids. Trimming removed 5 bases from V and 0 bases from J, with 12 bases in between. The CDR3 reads CASRTIQTSGANVLTF. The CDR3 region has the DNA TGCGCCAGCAGAACAATACAGACCTCTGGGGCCAACGTCCTGACTTTC.

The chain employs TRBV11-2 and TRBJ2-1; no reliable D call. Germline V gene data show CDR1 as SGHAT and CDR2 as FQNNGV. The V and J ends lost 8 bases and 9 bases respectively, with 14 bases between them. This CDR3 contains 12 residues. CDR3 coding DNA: TGTGCCAGCGGGTGGGTACAGAGTGAGCAGTTCTTC. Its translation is CASGWVQSEQFF.

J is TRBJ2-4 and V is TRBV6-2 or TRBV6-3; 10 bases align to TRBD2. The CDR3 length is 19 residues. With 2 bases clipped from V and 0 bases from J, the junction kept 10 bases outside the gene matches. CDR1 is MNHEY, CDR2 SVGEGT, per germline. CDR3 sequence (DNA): TGTGCCAGCAGTTACAAACTAGCGGGACGTGCTCTAGCCAAAAACATTCAGTACTTC. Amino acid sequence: CASSYKLAGRALAKNIQYF.

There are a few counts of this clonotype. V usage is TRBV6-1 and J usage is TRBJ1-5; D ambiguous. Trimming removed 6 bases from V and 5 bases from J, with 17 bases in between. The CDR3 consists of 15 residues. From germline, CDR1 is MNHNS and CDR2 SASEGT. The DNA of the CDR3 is TGTGCCAGCAGCCGCTCCGGGAGCACTGATCAGCCCCAGCATTTT. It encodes CASSRSGSTDQPQHF.

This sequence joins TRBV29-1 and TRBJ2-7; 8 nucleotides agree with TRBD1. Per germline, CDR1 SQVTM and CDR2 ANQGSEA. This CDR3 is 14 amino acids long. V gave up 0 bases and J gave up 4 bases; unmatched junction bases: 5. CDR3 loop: CSVEESGGFYEQYF. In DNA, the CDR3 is TGCAGCGTTGAAGAGTCAGGGGGCTTTTACGAGCAGTACTTC.

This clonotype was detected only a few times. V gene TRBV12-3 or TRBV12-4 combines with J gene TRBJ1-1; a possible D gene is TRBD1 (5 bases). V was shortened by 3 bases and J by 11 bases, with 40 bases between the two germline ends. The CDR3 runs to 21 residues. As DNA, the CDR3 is TGTGCCAGCAGTTTCAATGGGTGGACGGATTCCCGGGACCAAGGGTATGTCGCGGCTTTCTTT. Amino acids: CASSFNGWTDSRDQGYVAAFF.

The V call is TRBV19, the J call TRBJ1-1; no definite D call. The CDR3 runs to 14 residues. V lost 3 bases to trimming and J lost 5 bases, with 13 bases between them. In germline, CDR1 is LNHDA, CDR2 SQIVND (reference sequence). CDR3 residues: CASSMGPMATEAFF. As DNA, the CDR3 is TGTGCCAGTAGTATGGGCCCAATGGCAACTGAAGCTTTCTTT. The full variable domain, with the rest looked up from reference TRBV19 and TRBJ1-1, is DGGITQSPKYLFRKEGQNVTLSCEQNLNHDAMYWYRQDPGQGLRLIYYSQIVNDFQKGDIAEGYSVSREKKESFPLTVTSAQKNPTAFYLCASSMGPMATEAFFGQGTRLTVV.

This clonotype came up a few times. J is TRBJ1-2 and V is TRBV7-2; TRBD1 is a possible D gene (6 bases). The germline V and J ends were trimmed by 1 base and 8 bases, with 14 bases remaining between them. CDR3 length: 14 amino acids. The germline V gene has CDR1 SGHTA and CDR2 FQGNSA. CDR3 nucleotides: TGTGCCAGCAGCTTAGGTTACCGGGGGGCCGGCTACACCTTC. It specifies CASSLGYRGAGYTF.

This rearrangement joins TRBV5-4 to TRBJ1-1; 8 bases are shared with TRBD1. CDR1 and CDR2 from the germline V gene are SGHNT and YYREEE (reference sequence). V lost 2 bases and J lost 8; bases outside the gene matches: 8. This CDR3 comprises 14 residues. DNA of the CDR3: TGTGCCAGCAGCTTTAACCAGGGGGCAAGGGAAGCTTTCTTT. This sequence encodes CASSFNQGAREAFF.

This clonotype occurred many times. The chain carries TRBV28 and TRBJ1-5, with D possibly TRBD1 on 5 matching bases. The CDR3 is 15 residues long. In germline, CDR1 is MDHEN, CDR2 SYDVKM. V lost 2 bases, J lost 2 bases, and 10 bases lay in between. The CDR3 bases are TGTGCCAGCAGTTTACAGGGAGCCGGCAATCAGCCCCAGCATTTT. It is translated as CASSLQGAGNQPQHF.

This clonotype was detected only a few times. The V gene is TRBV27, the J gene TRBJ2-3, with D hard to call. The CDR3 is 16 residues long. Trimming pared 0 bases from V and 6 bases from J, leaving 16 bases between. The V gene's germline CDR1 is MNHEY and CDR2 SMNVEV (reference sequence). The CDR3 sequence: CASSLSSLPSSDTQYF. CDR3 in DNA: TGTGCCAGCAGTTTATCCTCGTTACCCAGCTCGGATACGCAGTATTTT.

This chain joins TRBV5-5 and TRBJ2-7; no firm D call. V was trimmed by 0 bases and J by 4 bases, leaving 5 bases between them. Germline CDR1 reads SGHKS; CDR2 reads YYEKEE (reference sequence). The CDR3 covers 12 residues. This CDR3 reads CASSLDQYEQYF. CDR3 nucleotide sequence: TGTGCCAGCAGCTTGGATCAATACGAGCAGTACTTC.

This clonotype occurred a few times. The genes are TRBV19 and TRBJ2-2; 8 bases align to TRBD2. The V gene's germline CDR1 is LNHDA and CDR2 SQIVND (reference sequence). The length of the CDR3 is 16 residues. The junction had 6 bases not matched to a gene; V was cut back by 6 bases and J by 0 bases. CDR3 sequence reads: CASSRGGRANTGELFF. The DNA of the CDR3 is TGTGCCAGTAGCCGCGGGGGGCGGGCGAACACCGGGGAGCTGTTTTTT.

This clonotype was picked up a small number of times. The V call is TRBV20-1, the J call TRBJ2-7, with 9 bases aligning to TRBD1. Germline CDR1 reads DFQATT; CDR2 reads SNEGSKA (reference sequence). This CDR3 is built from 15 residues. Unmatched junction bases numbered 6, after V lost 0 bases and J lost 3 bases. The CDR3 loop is CSARDGGTGIYEQYF. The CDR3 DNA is TGCAGTGCTAGAGATGGGGGGACAGGGATCTACGAGCAGTACTTC.

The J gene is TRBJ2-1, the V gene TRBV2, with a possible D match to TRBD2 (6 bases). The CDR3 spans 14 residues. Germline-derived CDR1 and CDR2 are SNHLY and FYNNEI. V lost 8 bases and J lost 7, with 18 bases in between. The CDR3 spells CASAASGLSNEQFF. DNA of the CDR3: TGTGCCAGCGCGGCGAGCGGACTATCAAATGAGCAGTTCTTC.

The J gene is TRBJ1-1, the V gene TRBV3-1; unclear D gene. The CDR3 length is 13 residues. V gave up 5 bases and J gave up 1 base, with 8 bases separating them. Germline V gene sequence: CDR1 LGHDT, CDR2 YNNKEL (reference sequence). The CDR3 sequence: CASSLLQNTEAFF. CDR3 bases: TGTGCCAGCAGCTTACTACAGAACACTGAAGCTTTCTTT.

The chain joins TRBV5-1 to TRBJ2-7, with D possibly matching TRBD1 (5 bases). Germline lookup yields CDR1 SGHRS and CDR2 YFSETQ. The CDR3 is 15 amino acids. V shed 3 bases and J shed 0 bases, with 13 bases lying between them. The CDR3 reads CASSSHWGPSYEQYF. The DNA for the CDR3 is TGCGCCAGCAGCTCCCACTGGGGCCCCTCCTACGAGCAGTACTTC.

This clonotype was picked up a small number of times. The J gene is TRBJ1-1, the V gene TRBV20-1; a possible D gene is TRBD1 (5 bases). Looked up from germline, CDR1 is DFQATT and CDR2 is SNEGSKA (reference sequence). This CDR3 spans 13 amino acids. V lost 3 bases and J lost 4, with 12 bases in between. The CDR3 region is CSASEAGFTEAFF. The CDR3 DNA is TGCAGTGCTAGTGAGGCAGGGTTCACTGAAGCTTTCTTT.

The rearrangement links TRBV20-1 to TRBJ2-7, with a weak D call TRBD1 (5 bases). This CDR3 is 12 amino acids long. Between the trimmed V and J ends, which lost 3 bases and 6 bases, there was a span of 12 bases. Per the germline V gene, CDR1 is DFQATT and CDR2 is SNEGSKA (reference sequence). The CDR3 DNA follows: TGCAGTGCTAGTAAACAGGTCTCCGAGCAGTACTTC. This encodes CSASKQVSEQYF.

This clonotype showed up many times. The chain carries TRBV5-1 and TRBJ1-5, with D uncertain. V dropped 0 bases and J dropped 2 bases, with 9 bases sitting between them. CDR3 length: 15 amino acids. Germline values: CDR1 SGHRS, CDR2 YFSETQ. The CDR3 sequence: CASSLAPGGNQPQHF. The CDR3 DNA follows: TGCGCCAGCAGCTTGGCCCCCGGCGGCAATCAGCCCCAGCATTTT.

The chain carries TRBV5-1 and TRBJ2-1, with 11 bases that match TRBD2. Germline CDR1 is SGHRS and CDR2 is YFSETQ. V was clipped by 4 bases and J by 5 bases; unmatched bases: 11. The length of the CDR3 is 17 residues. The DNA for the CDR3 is TGCGCCAGCAGCGTAGGACTAGCGGGTTTCTACGACAATGAGCAGTTCTTC. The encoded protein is CASSVGLAGFYDNEQFF.